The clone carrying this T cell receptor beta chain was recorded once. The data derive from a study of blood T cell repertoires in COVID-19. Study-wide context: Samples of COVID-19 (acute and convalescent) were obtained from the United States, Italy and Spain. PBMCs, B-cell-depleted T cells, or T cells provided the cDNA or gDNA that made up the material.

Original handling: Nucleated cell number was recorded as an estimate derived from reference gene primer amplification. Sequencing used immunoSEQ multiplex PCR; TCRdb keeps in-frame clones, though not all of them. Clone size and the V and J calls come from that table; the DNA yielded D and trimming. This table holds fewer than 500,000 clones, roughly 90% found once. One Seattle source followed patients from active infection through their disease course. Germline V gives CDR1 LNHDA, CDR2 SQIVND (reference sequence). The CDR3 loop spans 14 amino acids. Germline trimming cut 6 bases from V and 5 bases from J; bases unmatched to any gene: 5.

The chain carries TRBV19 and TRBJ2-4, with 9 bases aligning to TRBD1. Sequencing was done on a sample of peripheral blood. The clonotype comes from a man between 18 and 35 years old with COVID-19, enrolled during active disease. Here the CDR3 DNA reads TGTGCCAGTAGCCGAAGACAGGGGGAAAACATTCAGTACTTC. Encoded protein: CASSRRQGENIQYF. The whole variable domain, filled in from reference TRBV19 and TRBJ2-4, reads DGGITQSPKYLFRKEGQNVTLSCEQNLNHDAMYWYRQDPGQGLRLIYYSQIVNDFQKGDIAEGYSVSREKKESFPLTVTSAQKNPTAFYLCASSRRQGENIQYFGAGTRLSVL.